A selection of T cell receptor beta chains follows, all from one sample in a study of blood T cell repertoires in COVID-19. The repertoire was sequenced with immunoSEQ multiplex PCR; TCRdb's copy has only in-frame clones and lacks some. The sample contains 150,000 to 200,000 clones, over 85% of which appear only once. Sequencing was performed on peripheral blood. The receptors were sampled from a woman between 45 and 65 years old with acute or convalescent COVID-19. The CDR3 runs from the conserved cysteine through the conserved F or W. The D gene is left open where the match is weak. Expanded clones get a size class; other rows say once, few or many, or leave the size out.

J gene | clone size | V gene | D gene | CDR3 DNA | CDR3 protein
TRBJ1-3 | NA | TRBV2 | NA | TGTGCCAGCAGACCCGGACACCTATCTGGAAACACCATATATTTT | CASRPGHLSGNTIYF
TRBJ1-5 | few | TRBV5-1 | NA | TGCGCCAGCACCCCGAAGGACAGCTTCGATCAGCCCCAGCATTTT | CASTPKDSFDQPQHF
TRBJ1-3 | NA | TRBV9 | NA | TGTGCCAGCAGCGTTGGAGGGTTCGGAAACACCATATATTTT | CASSVGGFGNTIYF
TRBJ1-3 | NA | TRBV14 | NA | TGTGCCAGCAGCCCTTTGGGCCCGGGAAACACCATATATTTT | CASSPLGPGNTIYF
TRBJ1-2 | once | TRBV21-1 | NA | TGTGCCACCCTTGGGGGCCCTGACTATGGCTACACCTTC | CATLGGPDYGYTF
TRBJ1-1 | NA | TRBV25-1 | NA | TGTGCCAGCAGTGGACAACAGGGTGTGGACACTGAAGCTTTCTTT | CASSGQQGVDTEAFF
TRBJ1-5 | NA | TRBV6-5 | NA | TGTGCCAGCTTCACAGGAACAGGGCCCCAGCATTTT | CASFTGTGPQHF
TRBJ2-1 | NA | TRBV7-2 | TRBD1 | TGTGCCAGCAGCGCCAGACAGGGTTACAATGAGCAGTTCTTC | CASSARQGYNEQFF
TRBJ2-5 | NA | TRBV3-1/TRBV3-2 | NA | TGTGCCAGCAGCCAAGTTTTAGGAGGAGGGGAGACCCAGTACTTC | CASSQVLGGGETQYF
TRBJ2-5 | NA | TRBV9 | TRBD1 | TGTGCCAGCAGCGGAACAGGGGTAGGAGAGACCCAGTACTTC | CASSGTGVGETQYF
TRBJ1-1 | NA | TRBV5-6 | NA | TGTGCCAGCAGCTTTATACGGGGAAAATTTAATGAAGCTTTCTTT | CASSFIRGKFNEAFF
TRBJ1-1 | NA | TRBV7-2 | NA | TGTGCCAGCAGCTTAGGCGGCAGGGTGCGATCGGAAGCTTTCTTT | CASSLGGRVRSEAFF
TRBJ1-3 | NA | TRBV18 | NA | TGTGCCAGCTCACCACTCGACAGCTCTGGAAACACCATATATTTT | CASSPLDSSGNTIYF
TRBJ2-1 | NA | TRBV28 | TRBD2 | TGTGCCAGCAGTCTTACTAGCGGGCCTTACAATGAGCAGTTCTTC | CASSLTSGPYNEQFF
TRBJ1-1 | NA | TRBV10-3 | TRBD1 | TGTGCCATCAGTGAACGAGGACAGGATGAAGCTTTCTTT | CAISERGQDEAFF
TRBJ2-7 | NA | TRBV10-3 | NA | TGTGCCATCAGTGACCTAGACAGCCCCCACGAGCAGTACTTC | CAISDLDSPHEQYF
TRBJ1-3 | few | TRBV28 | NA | TGTGCCAGCAGTGGGGGGGAATCCGGAAACACCATATATTTT | CASSGGESGNTIYF
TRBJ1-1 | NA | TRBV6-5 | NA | TGTGCCAGCAGTTACGGTCAGGGGAACACTGAAGCTTTCTTT | CASSYGQGNTEAFF
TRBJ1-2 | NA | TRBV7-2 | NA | TGTGCCAGCAGCTTCGGGACAAACTATGGCTACACCTTC | CASSFGTNYGYTF
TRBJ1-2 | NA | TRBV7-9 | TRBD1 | TGTGCCAGCAGCACCGGGACAGGGTACTATGGCTACACCTTC | CASSTGTGYYGYTF
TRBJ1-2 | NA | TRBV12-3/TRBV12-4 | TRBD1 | TGTGCCAGCAGGACAGGGGTGGATGGCTACACCTTC | CASRTGVDGYTF
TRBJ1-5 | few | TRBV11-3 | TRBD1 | TGTGCCAGCAGCTCCGACAGGGGGCTGACAAGCAATCAGCCCCAGCATTTT | CASSSDRGLTSNQPQHF
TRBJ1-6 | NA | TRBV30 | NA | TGTGCCTGGAGTCGGGATCCAGGAAGAGGGAATTCACCCCTCCACTTT | CAWSRDPGRGNSPLHF
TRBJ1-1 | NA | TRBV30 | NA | TGTGCCTCGACAGTTACGAACACTGAAGCTTTCTTT | CASTVTNTEAFF
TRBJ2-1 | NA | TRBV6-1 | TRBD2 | TGTGCCAGCAGTGCTATTTCCGGGACTAGCGGGAGTAATGAGCAGTTCTTC | CASSAISGTSGSNEQFF
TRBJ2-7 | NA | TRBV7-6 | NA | TGTGCCAGCAGCTCACTACGGGGGAAGGTTCCCTACGAGCAGTACTTC | CASSSLRGKVPYEQYF
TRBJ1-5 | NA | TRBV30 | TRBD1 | TGTGCCTGGAGTACCGGGACAGGGGGCAGTCAGCCCCAGCATTTT | CAWSTGTGGSQPQHF
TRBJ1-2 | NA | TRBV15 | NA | TGTGCCACCAGCAGAGATCAGGAGGGGAATACCTTC | CATSRDQEGNTF
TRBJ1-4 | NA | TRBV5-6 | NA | TGTGCCAGCAGCTTGAGAGCACTTATTAATGAAAAACTGTTTTTT | CASSLRALINEKLFF
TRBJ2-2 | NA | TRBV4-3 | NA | TGCGCCAGCAGCCAAGAGGCCCCACCGAACACCGGGGAGCTGTTTTTT | CASSQEAPPNTGELFF
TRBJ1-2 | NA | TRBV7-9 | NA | TGTGCCAGCAGCTCGGGAGGGGGGATGATTCGTTATGGCTACACCTTC | CASSSGGGMIRYGYTF
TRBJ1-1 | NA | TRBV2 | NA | TGTGCCAGCATCGACGTTCCAGGAAAACGGGCTTTCTTT | CASIDVPGKRAFF
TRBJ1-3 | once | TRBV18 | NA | TGTGCCAGCTCTCCGCAGGGTTTTAGCTCTGGAAACACCATATATTTT | CASSPQGFSSGNTIYF
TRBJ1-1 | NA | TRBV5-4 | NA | TGTGCCAGCAGCTTGCGGTTGGGGGGAGGCACTGAAGCTTTCTTT | CASSLRLGGGTEAFF
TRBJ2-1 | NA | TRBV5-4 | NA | TGTGCCAGCAGCTTGGAAGTAGCGCGATACAATGAGCAGTTCTTC | CASSLEVARYNEQFF
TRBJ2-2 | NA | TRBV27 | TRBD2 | TGTGCCAGCAGTCGTACTAGCGACACCGGGGAGCTGTTTTTT | CASSRTSDTGELFF
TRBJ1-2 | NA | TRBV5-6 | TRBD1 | TGTGCCAGCAGCCGAGGGACAGGGAACTATGGCTACACCTTC | CASSRGTGNYGYTF